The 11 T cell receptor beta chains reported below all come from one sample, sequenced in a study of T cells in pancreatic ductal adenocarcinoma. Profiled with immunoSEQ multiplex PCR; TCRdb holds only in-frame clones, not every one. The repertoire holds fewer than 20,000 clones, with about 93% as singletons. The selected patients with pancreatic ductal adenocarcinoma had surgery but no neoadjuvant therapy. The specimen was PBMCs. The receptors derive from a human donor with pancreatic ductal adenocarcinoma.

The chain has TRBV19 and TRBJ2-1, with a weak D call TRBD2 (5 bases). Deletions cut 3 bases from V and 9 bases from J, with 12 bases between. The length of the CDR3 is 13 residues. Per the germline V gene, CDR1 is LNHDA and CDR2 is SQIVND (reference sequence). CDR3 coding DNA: TGTGCCAGTAGTATCGGGGTTGTTGGTGAGCAGTTCTTC. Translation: CASSIGVVGEQFF.

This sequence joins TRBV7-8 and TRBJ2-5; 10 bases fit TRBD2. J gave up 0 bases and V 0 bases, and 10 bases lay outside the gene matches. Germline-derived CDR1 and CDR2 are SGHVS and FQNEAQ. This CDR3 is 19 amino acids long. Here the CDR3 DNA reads TGTGCCAGCAGCTTAGCGAGGGTAGCGGGGGGCCGGTACCAAGAGACCCAGTACTTC. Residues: CASSLARVAGGRYQETQYF.

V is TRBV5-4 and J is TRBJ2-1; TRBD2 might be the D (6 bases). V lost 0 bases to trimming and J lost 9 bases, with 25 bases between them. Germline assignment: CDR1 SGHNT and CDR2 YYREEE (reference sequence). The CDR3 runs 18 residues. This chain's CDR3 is CASSLGDQVLLEEGEQFF. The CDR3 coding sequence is TGTGCCAGCAGCTTGGGTGATCAGGTTTTGCTGGAGGAGGGTGAGCAGTTCTTC. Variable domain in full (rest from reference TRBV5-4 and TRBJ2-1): ETGVTQSPTHLIKTRGQQVTLRCSSQSGHNTVSWYQQALGQGPQFIFQYYREEENGRGNFPPRFSGLQFPNYSSELNVNALELDDSALYLCASSLGDQVLLEEGEQFFGPGTRLTVL.

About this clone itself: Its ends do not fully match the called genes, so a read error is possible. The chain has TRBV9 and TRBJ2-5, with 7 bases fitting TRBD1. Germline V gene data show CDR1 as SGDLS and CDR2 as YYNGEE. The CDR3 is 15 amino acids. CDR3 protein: CASSVSGTEQGTQYF. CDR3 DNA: TGTGCCAGCAGCGTCTCCGGGACAGAGCAAGGGACCCAGTACTTC.

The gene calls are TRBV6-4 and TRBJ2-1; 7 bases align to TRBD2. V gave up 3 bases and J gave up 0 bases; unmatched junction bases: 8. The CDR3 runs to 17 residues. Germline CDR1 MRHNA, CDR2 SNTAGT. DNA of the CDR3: TGTGCCAGCAGTGAGTTCGGGGGGTCGAGCTCCTACAATGAGCAGTTCTTC. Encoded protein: CASSEFGGSSSYNEQFF.

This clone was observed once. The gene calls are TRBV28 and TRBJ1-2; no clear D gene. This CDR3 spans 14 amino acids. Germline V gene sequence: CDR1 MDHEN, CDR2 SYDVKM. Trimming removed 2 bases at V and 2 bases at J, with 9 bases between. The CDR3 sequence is CASSLLTLNYGYTF. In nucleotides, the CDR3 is TGTGCCAGCAGTTTACTGACACTAAACTATGGCTACACCTTC.

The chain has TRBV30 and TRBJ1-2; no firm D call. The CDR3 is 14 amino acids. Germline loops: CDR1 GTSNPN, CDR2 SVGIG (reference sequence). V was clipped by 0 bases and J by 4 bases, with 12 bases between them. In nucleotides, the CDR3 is TGTGCCTGGAGTGTAAGGTCCTGGGGCTATGGCTACACCTTC. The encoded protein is CAWSVRSWGYGYTF.

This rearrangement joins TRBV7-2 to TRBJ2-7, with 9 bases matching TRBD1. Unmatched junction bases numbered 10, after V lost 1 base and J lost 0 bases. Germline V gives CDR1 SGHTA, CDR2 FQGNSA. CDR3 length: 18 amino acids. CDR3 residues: CASSLVPPGQGSSYEQYF. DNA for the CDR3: TGTGCCAGCAGCTTAGTGCCCCCGGGACAGGGAAGCTCCTACGAGCAGTACTTC.

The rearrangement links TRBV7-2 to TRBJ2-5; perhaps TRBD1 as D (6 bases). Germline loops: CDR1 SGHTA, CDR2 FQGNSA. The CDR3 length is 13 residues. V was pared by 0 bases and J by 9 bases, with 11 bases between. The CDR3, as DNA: TGTGCCAGCAGCTTAGCCCTAAACAGGGCCCAGTACTTC. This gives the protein CASSLALNRAQYF.

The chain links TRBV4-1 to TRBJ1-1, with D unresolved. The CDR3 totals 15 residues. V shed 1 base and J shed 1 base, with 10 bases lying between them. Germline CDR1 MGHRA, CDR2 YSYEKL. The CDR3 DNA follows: TGCGCCAGCAGCCAAGTTTGGCCTACGAACACTGAAGCTTTCTTT. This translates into CASSQVWPTNTEAFF.

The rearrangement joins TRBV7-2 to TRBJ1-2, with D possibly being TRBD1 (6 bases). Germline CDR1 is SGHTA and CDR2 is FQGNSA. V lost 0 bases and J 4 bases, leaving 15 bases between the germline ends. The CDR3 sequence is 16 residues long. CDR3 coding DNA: TGTGCCAGCAGCTTAGCACCGGGACATCTGGCCTATGGCTACACCTTC. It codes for CASSLAPGHLAYGYTF. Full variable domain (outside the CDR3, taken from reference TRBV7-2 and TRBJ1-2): GAGVSQSPSNKVTEKGKDVELRCDPISGHTALYWYRQSLGQGLEFLIYFQGNSAPDKSGLPSDRFSAERTGGSVSTLTIQRTQQEDSAVYLCASSLAPGHLAYGYTFGSGTRLTVV.